This T cell receptor (beta chain) comes out of a study of shared clonotypes between healthy human individuals. Overall study context: Per donor, three plates held CD4 naive cells, three held CD4 memory, two held CD8 naive and one held CD8 memory.

Trimming took 4 bases from V and 8 from J; bases not matched to a gene: 4. From germline, CDR1 is SGHTA and CDR2 FQGNSA. CDR3 length: 12 residues. This clone was found a few times. How the authors handled the data: ImmunoSEQ sequences covered only the junction and lacked quality scores; filtering therefore differed. Only in-frame clones appear in the TCRdb table, and some are missing; sequencing was by immunoSEQ multiplex PCR. From that table come the V and J calls and clone size; the DNA was used to work out D and trimming. The sample has around 2.1 million clones; roughly 91% are singletons. Naive CD8 cells lacked CD45RO and underwent positive selection for CCR7, leaving out terminally differentiated effector memory CD45RA+ cells.

The rearrangement links TRBV7-2 to TRBJ1-1, with 7 bases identical to TRBD1. The clonotype comes from a man in his late teens or twenties in good health. Some clones in this sample may be carry-over from other donors' samples. Source material: naive CD8+ T cells from PBMCs. The CDR3 spells CASSSTGSEAFF. In DNA, the CDR3 is TGTGCCAGCAGCTCGACAGGGTCCGAAGCTTTCTTT. Combining the CDR3 with reference TRBV7-2 and TRBJ1-1 gives the whole variable domain GAGVSQSPSNKVTEKGKDVELRCDPISGHTALYWYRQSLGQGLEFLIYFQGNSAPDKSGLPSDRFSAERTGGSVSTLTIQRTQQEDSAVYLCASSSTGSEAFFGQGTRLTVV.